The 16 T cell receptor beta chains listed next were all sequenced from one sample in a study of blood T cell repertoires in COVID-19. The method was immunoSEQ multiplex PCR; TCRdb's version includes in-frame clones alone and lacks a portion of them. The sample holds 95,000 to 150,000 clones; around 80% are singletons and the top ten take 16%. The sample was peripheral blood. These receptors were taken from a man in his 60s with active or convalescent COVID-19.

J is TRBJ1-5 and V is TRBV19; perhaps TRBD1 as D (6 bases). Germline V lookup: CDR1 LNHDA, CDR2 SQIVND (reference sequence). This CDR3 has 14 amino acids. V dropped 5 bases and J dropped 2 bases, with 10 bases sitting between them. The CDR3 nucleotides are TGTGCCAGTAGTTCGGGACAACGCAATCAGCCCCAGCATTTT. The encoded protein is CASSSGQRNQPQHF. Full variable domain (remainder filled in from reference TRBV19 and TRBJ1-5): DGGITQSPKYLFRKEGQNVTLSCEQNLNHDAMYWYRQDPGQGLRLIYYSQIVNDFQKGDIAEGYSVSREKKESFPLTVTSAQKNPTAFYLCASSSGQRNQPQHFGDGTRLSIL.

This clone was seen more than once but under ten times. CDR3 protein: CAIEDRERNQQYF. The DNA of the CDR3 is TGTGCCATCGAGGACAGGGAAAGAAATCAGCAGTACTTC. This chain uses TRBV10-3 with TRBJ2-7; 8 bases align to TRBD1. This CDR3 has 13 residues. Germline loops: CDR1 ENHRY, CDR2 SYGVKD. V gave up 8 bases and J gave up 8 bases; unmatched junction bases: 11.

The chain carries TRBV3-1 (or the pseudogene TRBV3-2) and TRBJ2-3; the D gene is possibly TRBD2 (5 bases). CDR1 LGHDT and CDR2 YNNKEL come from the germline V gene (reference sequence). This CDR3 has 12 residues. Trimming cost V 4 bases and J 4 bases, with 6 bases left between them. CDR3: CASSLGADTQYF. Here the CDR3 DNA reads TGTGCCAGCAGCCTCGGGGCAGATACGCAGTATTTT.

The rearrangement uses TRBV30 and TRBJ2-7; weak D call: TRBD1 (5 bases). The V end lost 7 bases, the J end lost 0 bases, and 13 bases lay between the germline ends. The CDR3 sequence is 13 residues long. Germline assignment: CDR1 GTSNPN and CDR2 SVGIG (reference sequence). CDR3: CAFGASSSYEQYF. The DNA for the CDR3 is TGTGCCTTTGGGGCCAGTTCCTCCTACGAGCAGTACTTC.

The genes are TRBV3-1 (or the pseudogene TRBV3-2) and TRBJ2-6; 8 bases align to TRBD1. V lost 4 bases, J lost 2 bases, and 1 base stayed unmatched. This CDR3 spans 15 amino acids. The V gene's germline CDR1 is LGHDT and CDR2 YNNKEL (reference sequence). CDR3 protein: CASSPDRAGANVLTF. Written as DNA, the CDR3 is TGTGCCAGCAGCCCGGACAGGGCTGGGGCCAACGTCCTGACTTTC.

This sequence joins TRBV28 and TRBJ1-1; 10 bases are a match to TRBD1. V was pared by 5 bases and J by 5 bases, with 8 bases of the junction left unmatched. CDR3 size: 15 residues. From germline, CDR1 is MDHEN and CDR2 SYDVKM. CDR3 protein: CASSRTGGMGTEAFF. In nucleotides, the CDR3 is TGTGCCAGCAGTCGGACAGGGGGAATGGGAACTGAAGCTTTCTTT.

The chain employs TRBV7-2 and TRBJ2-7; D call uncertain. CDR3 length equals 11 residues. CDR1 and CDR2 from the germline V gene are SGHTA and FQGNSA. Trimming took off 8 bases at V and 3 bases at J, with 8 bases between the two ends. The CDR3 DNA reads TGTGCCAGCGAGAGGCGCTACGAGCAGTACTTC. Translated, it gives CASERRYEQYF. Looking up the rest from reference TRBV7-2 and TRBJ2-7 gives the full variable domain: GAGVSQSPSNKVTEKGKDVELRCDPISGHTALYWYRQSLGQGLEFLIYFQGNSAPDKSGLPSDRFSAERTGGSVSTLTIQRTQQEDSAVYLCASERRYEQYFGPGTRLTVT.

The table lists this clone with a few counts. The rearrangement links TRBV4-2 to TRBJ2-7, with D tentatively TRBD2 (6 bases). CDR3 length: 14 amino acids. From germline, CDR1 is LGHNA and CDR2 YNFKEQ. The V gene lost 3 bases and the J gene lost 5 bases, with 14 bases spanning the gap. The CDR3 DNA reads as TGTGCCAGCAGCCAGGGGGGAGCTCCTCACGAGCAGTACTTC. Residues: CASSQGGAPHEQYF.

This clone was counted once. V gene TRBV7-3 combines with J gene TRBJ2-3; possible D gene TRBD2, 6 bases. Trimming took 0 bases from V and 2 from J, leaving 9 bases between them. The germline gives CDR1 SGHTA, CDR2 FQGTGA. This CDR3 has 15 residues. For the CDR3, the DNA is TGTGCCAGCAGCTTAACCGGGACTTCCACAGATACGCAGTATTTT. Protein: CASSLTGTSTDTQYF.

The chain carries TRBV24-1 and TRBJ2-1; the match to TRBD2 covers 8 bases. Germline CDR1 and CDR2: KGHDR and SFDVKD. Trimming cost V 4 bases and J 0 bases; bases outside gene matches: 1. The CDR3 spans 15 residues. The DNA of the CDR3 is TGTGCCACCAGTGAAGGGACTAGCTCCTACAATGAGCAGTTCTTC. Its protein product is CATSEGTSSYNEQFF.

The chain carries TRBV6-5 and TRBJ1-1, with D possibly matching TRBD1 (5 bases). Deletions cut 3 bases from V and 1 base from J, with 9 bases between. The CDR3 runs 14 residues. Germline V gives CDR1 MNHEY, CDR2 SVGAGI. The CDR3 loop is CASSYSGANTEAFF. CDR3 sequence (DNA): TGTGCCAGCAGTTATAGCGGGGCGAACACTGAAGCTTTCTTT.

This clone was found once. The CDR3 nucleotides read TGTGCCAGCAGTTTACTAGCGGGAGGACTCTACAATGAGCAGTTCTTC. Its protein product is CASSLLAGGLYNEQFF. The J gene is TRBJ2-1, the V gene TRBV28; 11 positions agree with TRBD2. V was pared by 2 bases and J by 3 bases, with 3 bases of the junction left unmatched. The CDR3 is 16 amino acids. CDR1 is MDHEN, CDR2 SYDVKM, per germline.

The chain employs TRBV7-2 and TRBJ2-6, with TRBD2 matching 7 bases. V was pared by 4 bases and J by 4 bases, with 10 bases of the junction left unmatched. CDR1 is SGHTA, CDR2 FQGNSA, per germline. This CDR3 has 17 amino acids. The CDR3 sequence: CASSSAPTSAGANVLTF. The CDR3 bases are TGTGCCAGCAGCTCGGCCCCCACTAGCGCCGGGGCCAACGTCCTGACTTTC.

The chain couples TRBV25-1 to TRBJ2-7; 7 nucleotides align to TRBD2. The CDR3 totals 15 residues. The J segment lost 0 bases and the V segment lost 5 bases, leaving 7 bases of the junction unmatched. Germline lookup yields CDR1 MGHDK and CDR2 SYGVNS. This CDR3 is CASSNGAGRSYEQYF. The DNA of the CDR3 is TGTGCCAGCAGTAATGGAGCGGGACGCTCCTACGAGCAGTACTTC.

This clone has just a few counts. This chain uses TRBV6-5 with TRBJ1-6; TRBD1 is a possible D gene (6 bases). Trimming stripped 4 bases from V and 9 bases from J, with 13 bases between. This CDR3 comprises 14 residues. The germline gives CDR1 MNHEY, CDR2 SVGAGI. In DNA form, the CDR3 reads TGTGCCAGCAGTTGGGACATGGGACGTTCACCCCTCCACTTT. Protein sequence: CASSWDMGRSPLHF.

CDR3 nucleotide sequence: TGCAGCGTTGGGTCCAGGGCCAAAGGCTACACCTTC. This codes for CSVGSRAKGYTF. This rearrangement joins TRBV29-1 to TRBJ1-2; D is perhaps TRBD1 (5 bases). Germline V gives CDR1 SQVTM, CDR2 ANQGSEA. This CDR3 contains 12 residues. V was clipped by 4 bases and J by 8 bases, with 14 bases between them.